The 30 T cell receptor beta chains given below trace back to one sample, sequenced in a study of neurological immune-mediated disorders. TCRdb passed the 5' RACE reads through MiXCR, listing each CDR3 protein once. The sample holds 80,000 to 95,000 distinct CDR3 sequences, roughly 3.2% seen once. Input material: PBMCs. These receptors all come from a woman between 45 and 60 years old with multiple sclerosis.

This clonotype came up many times. J is TRBJ1-5 and V is TRBV6-1, with no clear D. The V gene lost 2 bases and the J gene lost 6 bases, with 5 bases spanning the gap. Germline V gene lookup returns CDR1 MNHNS and CDR2 SASEGT. The length of the CDR3 is 12 residues. CDR3 amino acids: CASSERSQPQHF. The CDR3 DNA reads TGTGCCAGCAGTGAAAGAAGTCAGCCCCAGCATTTT.

Ten or more counts support this clonotype. The CDR3 coding sequence is TGTGCCAGCAGTTTCGGACATCTGAACACTGAAGCTTTCTTT. It codes for CASSFGHLNTEAFF. The chain has TRBV12-3 or TRBV12-4 and TRBJ1-1; D perhaps matches TRBD1 (5 bases). The CDR3 is made up of 14 amino acids. V lost 3 bases, J lost 0 bases, and 8 bases lay in between.

Points on this clonotype: This could be a read error, since a much larger clone is one nucleotide away. Given the absence of the conserved phenylalanine or tryptophan at the CDR3 end, a read error is likely. The chain couples TRBV7-2 to TRBJ2-5, with unresolved D. V was clipped by 3 bases and J by 5 bases, with 13 bases between them. Germline values: CDR1 SGHTA, CDR2 FQGNSA. CDR3 length equals 14 residues. Here the CDR3 DNA reads TGTGCCAGCAGCTTGGGGTGGGGAAGCGAGACCCAGTACTGC. Protein sequence: CASSLGWGSETQYC.

This clonotype was seen at least ten times. The genes are TRBV12-3 or TRBV12-4 and TRBJ1-2, with D possibly matching TRBD1 (5 bases). Trimming shortened V by 7 bases and J by 8 bases, and 26 bases separated the two germline ends. The CDR3 totals 16 residues. CDR3 protein: CASTRLNWGGTGGYTF. In DNA, the CDR3 is TGTGCCAGCACCAGACTAAATTGGGGGGGAACGGGCGGCTACACCTTC.

This clonotype has at least ten counts. The CDR3 DNA sequence: TGTGCCAGCAGCCAGTCACTAGCGGGGGGCTTAGGATCCTACGAGCAGTACTTC. It codes for CASSQSLAGGLGSYEQYF. J is TRBJ2-7 and V is TRBV3-1, with 12 bases lining up with TRBD2. V trimming: 3 bases; J trimming: 1 base; junction bases outside the gene matches: 10. The CDR3 totals 18 residues. The germline gives CDR1 LGHDT, CDR2 YNNKEL (reference sequence).

Note on this clonotype: This clone may be a read error of a much larger clone one base away. CDR3 in DNA: TGTGCCAGCAGCCAAGGAAAGGGAGGACAGCCCCAGCATTTT. Translating gives CASSQGKGGQPQHF. This chain joins TRBV3-1 and TRBJ1-5, with unresolved D. The CDR3 spans 14 residues. CDR1 and CDR2 (germline): LGHDT, YNNKEL (reference sequence). The V gene lost 1 base and the J gene lost 7 bases, with 11 bases spanning the gap.

Many counts were recorded for this clonotype. V usage is TRBV7-2 and J usage is TRBJ1-5, with a tentative D call TRBD1 (5 bases). The CDR3 is 14 residues long. V lost 0 bases, J lost 6 bases, and 9 bases lay in between. Germline V gene sequence: CDR1 SGHTA, CDR2 FQGNSA. The CDR3 coding sequence is TGTGCCAGCAGCTTAGCGTTCGGGGGTCAGCCCCAGCATTTT. Protein product: CASSLAFGGQPQHF.

J is TRBJ1-5 and V is TRBV20-1; D not certain. Germline assignment: CDR1 DFQATT and CDR2 SNEGSKA (reference sequence). Trimming pared 0 bases from V and 3 bases from J, leaving 12 bases between. The CDR3 is 15 amino acids. The CDR3 loop is CSARDAPWVNQPQHF. The DNA for the CDR3 is TGCAGTGCTAGAGATGCGCCCTGGGTCAATCAGCCCCAGCATTTT.

This clonotype was detected many times. The gene calls are TRBV5-1 and TRBJ2-7; a weak D match, TRBD2 (5 bases). CDR1 and CDR2 (germline): SGHRS, YFSETQ. Trimming stripped 0 bases from V and 3 bases from J, with 10 bases between. The CDR3 is 14 residues long. DNA of the CDR3: TGCGCCAGCAGCTTGGATCCCGGGGTCTACGAGCAGTACTTC. It yields the protein CASSLDPGVYEQYF.

This clonotype was seen only a few times. The V call is TRBV5-5, the J call TRBJ2-7; the D gene is possibly TRBD2 (6 bases). CDR1 SGHKS and CDR2 YYEKEE come from the germline V gene (reference sequence). This CDR3 region has 14 residues. The V end lost 4 bases, the J end lost 1 base, and 12 bases lay between the germline ends. The CDR3 loop is CASSVRDSSYEQYF. DNA for the CDR3: TGTGCCAGCAGCGTCAGGGACTCTTCCTACGAGCAGTACTTC.

The chain carries TRBV20-1 and TRBJ2-7; D is tentatively TRBD1 or TRBD2 (5 bases each). V lost 6 bases, J lost 0 bases, and 15 bases lay in between. The CDR3 extends over 14 amino acids. Germline V gene data show CDR1 as DFQATT and CDR2 as SNEGSKA (reference sequence). CDR3 nucleotides: TGCAGTGCCAGTCGCCGGGACCGCTCCTACGAGCAGTACTTC. Translating it yields CSASRRDRSYEQYF.

This clonotype was recorded many times. The V and J genes are TRBV3-1 and TRBJ1-5; possible D gene TRBD1, 5 bases. CDR1 is LGHDT, CDR2 YNNKEL, per germline (reference sequence). The CDR3 is 15 amino acids. V was trimmed by 3 bases and J by 4 bases, leaving 13 bases between them. The DNA for the CDR3 is TGTGCCAGCAGCCAGATGGGACTTCCGAATCAGCCCCAGCATTTT. This encodes CASSQMGLPNQPQHF.

This clonotype was detected many times. In DNA, the CDR3 is TGCGCCAGCAGCTCTACCGGGACAGGCACAGATACGCAGTATTTT. Translated: CASSSTGTGTDTQYF. This chain uses TRBV5-1 with TRBJ2-3; 7 bases are a match to TRBD1. The germline CDR1 and CDR2 sequences are SGHRS and YFSETQ. This CDR3 is 15 amino acids long. J was trimmed by 1 base and V by 3 bases; bases with no gene match: 5. Filled out from reference TRBV5-1 and TRBJ2-3, the complete variable domain reads KAGVTQTPRYLIKTRGQQVTLSCSPISGHRSVSWYQQTPGQGLQFLFEYFSETQRNKGNFPGRFSGRQFSNSRSEMNVSTLELGDSALYLCASSSTGTGTDTQYFGPGTRLTVL.

A few counts support this clonotype. A much larger clone lies one base from this, so it may be a read error. The gene calls are TRBV12-3 or TRBV12-4 and TRBJ2-4; no clear D. The CDR3 runs to 12 residues. This CDR3 reads CASSLDQKIQYF. DNA for the CDR3: TGTGCCAGCAGTTTAGACCAAAAAATTCAGTACTTC.

The table lists this clonotype with many counts. V and J are TRBV10-3 and TRBJ2-2, with 10 positions matching TRBD1. With 5 bases clipped from V and 1 base from J, the junction kept 7 bases outside the gene matches. The CDR3 is 17 amino acids. Germline lookup yields CDR1 ENHRY and CDR2 SYGVKD. CDR3 coding DNA: TGTGCCATCAGTCCGGGACAGGGGCCATGGAACACCGGGGAGCTGTTTTTT. Its protein product is CAISPGQGPWNTGELFF.

This clonotype was found many times. The rearrangement joins TRBV12-3 or TRBV12-4 to TRBJ1-4; TRBD1 aligns across 7 bases. V lost 4 bases to trimming and J lost 7 bases; unmatched junction nucleotides: 3. The CDR3 spans 13 residues. CDR3 in DNA: TGTGCCAGCAGTTCCAGGGGGGGTGAAAAACTGTTTTTT. Its protein product is CASSSRGGEKLFF.

In this sample, this clonotype turned up many times. V is TRBV27 and J is TRBJ2-5; the match to TRBD1 covers 7 bases. The CDR3 length is 14 residues. The V segment lost 6 bases and the J segment 0 bases; nucleotides outside the gene matches: 4. Germline CDR1 MNHEY, CDR2 SMNVEV (reference sequence). CDR3 bases: TGTGCCAGCAGAACAGGGGTGTACCAAGAGACCCAGTACTTC. Encoded protein: CASRTGVYQETQYF.

This clonotype was detected ten times or more. The J gene is TRBJ2-3, the V gene TRBV10-3; D unclear. Trimming took 0 bases from V and 6 from J, leaving 16 bases between them. Germline-derived CDR1 and CDR2 are ENHRY and SYGVKD. The CDR3 sequence is 16 residues long. As DNA, the CDR3 is TGTGCCATCAGTGAGTCGGTCAGCCTAAGCAGGGATACGCAGTATTTT. Translation: CAISESVSLSRDTQYF.

This clonotype occurred many times. The chain links TRBV18 to TRBJ1-2, with unresolved D. Germline CDR1 KGHSH, CDR2 LQKENI. This CDR3 has 14 amino acids. V was clipped by 2 bases and J by 4 bases, with 11 bases between them. CDR3: CASSPAYQSYGYTF. CDR3 sequence (DNA): TGTGCCAGCTCACCAGCATACCAATCCTATGGCTACACCTTC.

This clonotype was counted at least ten times. V usage is TRBV7-9 and J usage is TRBJ2-7; 7 bases line up with TRBD1. V trimming: 5 bases; J trimming: 5 bases; junction bases outside the gene matches: 6. Germline V gives CDR1 SEHNR, CDR2 FQNEAQ (reference sequence). CDR3 size: 13 residues. As DNA, the CDR3 is TGTGCCAGCAGCCCCCGACAGGGTAACGAGCAGTACTTC. Amino acid sequence: CASSPRQGNEQYF.

This clonotype came up a few times. The chain is built from TRBV20-1 and TRBJ2-7, with D unresolved. The CDR3 extends over 12 amino acids. The germline gives CDR1 DFQATT, CDR2 SNEGSKA (reference sequence). The V and J ends lost 2 bases and 5 bases respectively, with 10 bases between them. In DNA, the CDR3 is TGCAGTGCTAGAAAGGAATATCACGAGCAGTACTTC. This codes for CSARKEYHEQYF.

This clonotype appeared many times. The V and J genes are TRBV7-2 and TRBJ1-3; TRBD1 matches 10 bases. V lost 5 bases, J lost 2 bases, and 6 bases stayed unmatched. The CDR3 spans 16 residues. Germline lookup yields CDR1 SGHTA and CDR2 FQGNSA. CDR3 residues: CASSAQTGGPGNTIYF. The DNA for the CDR3 is TGTGCCAGCAGCGCCCAGACAGGGGGCCCTGGAAACACCATATATTTT.

The table lists this clonotype with many counts. The chain carries TRBV7-9 and TRBJ1-6, with D possibly being TRBD1 (5 bases). CDR3 size: 16 residues. Between the trimmed V and J ends, which lost 2 bases and 3 bases, there was a span of 11 bases. Germline CDR1 SEHNR, CDR2 FQNEAQ (reference sequence). CDR3 sequence: CASSLLGRLYNSPLHF. CDR3 sequence (DNA): TGTGCCAGCAGCTTACTGGGACGGCTCTATAATTCACCCCTCCACTTT.

This clonotype was counted ten times or more. This chain connects TRBV20-1 to TRBJ1-1; 11 bases line up with TRBD1. The germline CDR1 and CDR2 sequences are DFQATT and SNEGSKA (reference sequence). CDR3 size: 17 residues. Unmatched junction bases numbered 10, after V lost 1 base and J lost 3 bases. CDR3 nucleotides: TGCAGTGCTAGAGTCCCAGGACAGGGGGCGAGGGACACTGAAGCTTTCTTT. Translated: CSARVPGQGARDTEAFF.

This clonotype has ten or more counts. The chain couples TRBV20-1 to TRBJ2-1, with TRBD2 identical over 7 bases. The V gene's germline CDR1 is DFQATT and CDR2 SNEGSKA (reference sequence). After removal of 6 bases from V and 10 bases from J, the junction contained 6 bases not matched to a gene. This CDR3 has 11 residues. The CDR3 reads CSAQTSIEQFF. The CDR3 DNA is TGCAGTGCCCAGACTAGCATCGAGCAGTTCTTC.

Many counts were recorded for this clonotype. The rearrangement links TRBV7-2 to TRBJ2-7; D perhaps matches TRBD2 (6 bases). Germline lookup yields CDR1 SGHTA and CDR2 FQGNSA. V dropped 1 base and J dropped 9 bases, with 19 bases sitting between them. CDR3 length equals 15 residues. The CDR3 DNA follows: TGTGCCAGCAGCTTAGGCCCAGGGTACGGGGGAGGGCAGTACTTC. Amino acid sequence: CASSLGPGYGGGQYF.

This clonotype showed up many times. The chain is built from TRBV5-1 and TRBJ2-7, with a possible D match to TRBD2 (7 bases). The ends were cut back, 7 bases at V and 5 bases at J, with 19 bases in the middle. Germline values: CDR1 SGHRS, CDR2 YFSETQ. The CDR3 spans 14 residues. CDR3: CASRDGGHIHEQYF. The CDR3 coding sequence is TGCGCCAGCCGGGACGGGGGGCATATCCACGAGCAGTACTTC.

In this sample, this clonotype turned up a few times. Possible read error: a much larger clone is one base away. The gene calls are TRBV27 and TRBJ1-4, with a possible D match to TRBD1 (6 bases). Germline loops: CDR1 MNHEY, CDR2 SMNVEV (reference sequence). Between the trimmed V and J ends, which lost 1 base and 4 bases, there was a span of 10 bases. The CDR3 length is 15 residues. As DNA, the CDR3 is TGTGCCAGCAGTTTATGGGGGGCAAATAATGAAAAACTGTTTTTT. This codes for CASSLWGANNEKLFF.

This clonotype has ten or more counts. The rearrangement links TRBV7-8 to TRBJ1-4; perhaps TRBD1 as D (5 bases). CDR1 is SGHVS, CDR2 FQNEAQ, per germline. This CDR3 spans 16 amino acids. Trimming removed 1 base at V and 3 bases at J, with 12 bases between. CDR3 amino acids: CASSLGGFVANEKLFF. DNA for the CDR3: TGTGCCAGCAGCTTAGGGGGGTTTGTGGCTAATGAAAAACTGTTTTTT.

This clonotype has a handful of counts. The chain uses TRBV7-6 and TRBJ2-3, with D maybe TRBD2 (6 bases). CDR3 length equals 14 residues. Looked up from germline, CDR1 is SGHVS and CDR2 is FNYEAQ. Trimming cost V 4 bases and J 3 bases, with 11 bases left between them. The CDR3 reads CASSSTRVTDTQYF. The CDR3 DNA follows: TGTGCCAGCAGCTCGACTAGGGTAACAGATACGCAGTATTTT.